This entry is about one T cell receptor beta chain. What this receptor recognizes is not known. Within one base of it there is no much larger clone, and no base qualities were kept. These data originate in a study of blood T cell repertoires in COVID-19 (dated by TCRdb to 2020 to 2021). Regarding the research as a whole: Collaborator samples came from the United States, Italy and Spain and covered acute and convalescent phases of COVID-19. The material from the prospective study consisted of cDNA or gDNA derived from T cells, B-cell-depleted T cells, or PBMCs. Samples came from the ongoing ImmuneRACE study (first 160 participants) plus 1,254 subjects from 6 global collaborators. Nearly every sample came with metadata listing a de-identified subject ID, COVID-19 status, age in years and sex. Subjects who had been exposed to COVID-19, were actively infected with it, or had recovered from it provided the deeply sampled blood TCRbeta repertoires that made up the dataset. HLA class I and class II types, where available, came from metadata supplied by the sample provider rather than from assay-based typing. The repertoires were made available in a free public database intended to serve as a resource for research on the immune response to SARS-CoV-2. What the authors observed across the whole study: The quantity of clinical and demographic metadata differed by source and by participant and was supplied without curation.

Enrolling through a virtual design, the prospective study's participants ranged in age from about 18 to 89 years and lived across approximately 25 United States geographic areas. Cohort assignment in the prospective study relied on participant-reported clinical history from a screening survey and a study questionnaire. Recovered participants in ImmuneRACE Cohort 3 were defined by two consecutive negative NP/OP PCR tests, clearance by a healthcare professional, or resolution of symptoms. Each participant in the prospective study had whole blood, serum and a nasopharyngeal or oropharyngeal swab collected by mobile phlebotomists. Over a roughly 2-month period, participants in the prospective study had the option of providing additional blood draws and questionnaires. Prospective study blood samples were shipped either frozen or at room temperature before DNA extraction. TCRbeta CDR3 regions were amplified from genomic DNA using the immunoSEQ Assay, a bias-controlled multiplex PCR. In the paper's pipeline: Within the assay, amplification of reference gene primers was used to estimate how many nucleated cells each sample contained. Sequence reads were collapsed and filtered to measure the absolute abundance of every unique TCRbeta CDR3 rearrangement. For each sample, productive Simpson clonality was calculated as the square root of Simpson's diversity index over productive rearrangements. Entries here come from immuneACCESS through TCRdb and include only in-frame sequences with V and J called. Some clones fail to appear in such tables; in the studies checked, an unresolved V gene covers under half of the shortfall, and the cause of the remainder is unknown. V and J calls plus clone size are reproduced from that table; the DNA served to infer D and trimming. The sample contains around 310,000 clones, roughly 91% of them found a single time. The ten largest clones take up roughly a tenth of the sample.

The CDR3 goes from the cysteine to the phenylalanine over 16 residues. The entry retains the CDR3 DNA only, 48 bases that are in frame from base 1. At the junction V is shortened by 3 bases and J by 5 bases; bases outside the gene matches: 8. CDR1 MGHRA and CDR2 YSYEKL were looked up in the germline V gene. The sequencing input was PBMCs or T cells enriched from blood (not recorded which). The TCR originated in a woman in her 30s who had recovered from COVID-19. The chain links TRBV4-1 with TRBJ1-5; the junction holds 9 bases that match TRBD1. The DNA sequence is as follows: TGCGCCAGCAGCCATACGGGGACAGGGACGTATCAGCCCCAGCATTTT. Translation gives CASSHTGTGTYQPQHF.